The 19 T cell receptor beta chains listed next were all sequenced from one sample in a study of radiotherapy plus CTLA-4 blockade in lung cancer (dated by TCRdb to 2016 to 2018). The library was built by means of the immunoSEQ multiplex PCR assay. TCRdb re-hosts the immuneACCESS table, in-frame sequences only. Its copies lack some clones; in the studies checked, an unresolved V gene accounts for under half of them, and the cause for the rest is not known. The sample has 25,000 to 40,000 clones on record, approximately 70% of them singletons. Under 4.5% of the sample is taken by the ten largest. The sequenced sample was peripheral blood, obtained from a patient treated with radiotherapy plus ipilimumab. These receptors came from a human donor with non-small cell lung cancer who had stable disease on radiotherapy plus ipilimumab.

This chain links TRBV6-5 with TRBJ1-2; D is possibly TRBD1 (6 bases). The CDR3 length is 15 residues. V was cut by 6 bases and J by 4 bases, with 18 bases left in between. Germline V gene data show CDR1 as MNHEY and CDR2 as SVGAGI. The CDR3 bases are TGTGCCAGCAGCCCTGGAGTGGGGGCAGGCTATGGCTACACCTTC. As protein: CASSPGVGAGYGYTF.

In this sample, this clone turned up a few times. V and J are TRBV6-5 and TRBJ1-2; TRBD1 might be the D (6 bases). This CDR3 has 15 amino acids. Between the trimmed V and J ends, which lost 10 bases and 4 bases, there was a span of 22 bases. Germline loops: CDR1 MNHEY, CDR2 SVGAGI. CDR3 nucleotide sequence: TGTGCCACGAGGGATGACGGGGGGCCTAGCTATGGCTACACCTTC. Translating gives CATRDDGGPSYGYTF.

This clone appeared a few times. J is TRBJ2-1 and V is TRBV9, with D perhaps matching TRBD2 (5 bases). Per the germline V gene, CDR1 is SGDLS and CDR2 is YYNGEE. The CDR3 is 16 residues long. V lost 1 base to trimming and J lost 6 bases, with 17 bases between them. The CDR3 loop is CASSVYPGMAGNEQFF. As DNA, the CDR3 is TGTGCCAGCAGCGTATATCCGGGGATGGCCGGCAATGAGCAGTTCTTC.

This chain connects TRBV21-1 to TRBJ1-1. TRBV21-1 represents a pseudogene. The CDR3 has 17 amino acids. CDR3 region: CASSQVLGYTIRTEAFF. The CDR3 coding sequence is TGTGCCAGCAGCCAGGTACTAGGCTACACAATTCGCACTGAAGCTTTCTTT.

This chain joins TRBV10-3 and TRBJ1-4; the match to TRBD1 covers 9 bases. V was clipped by 3 bases and J by 7 bases; unmatched bases: 3. The CDR3 has 14 amino acids. CDR1 is ENHRY and CDR2 is SYGVKD in the germline V gene. Written as DNA, the CDR3 is TGTGCCATCAGTGAAGACAGGGGGTCTGAAAAACTGTTTTTT. Protein product: CAISEDRGSEKLFF.

V usage is TRBV7-9 and J usage is TRBJ2-7; D could derive from TRBD1 or TRBD2 (5 bases each). Germline V CDR1 and CDR2: SEHNR, FQNEAQ (reference sequence). Trimming removed 5 bases at V and 7 bases at J, with 12 bases between. This CDR3 spans 12 amino acids. The chain's CDR3 is CASSRGHSEQYF. DNA of the CDR3: TGTGCCAGCAGCCGGGGCCACTCGGAGCAGTACTTC.

V and J are TRBV5-1 and TRBJ2-1; perhaps TRBD2 as D (6 bases). Trimming took 0 bases from V and 5 from J, leaving 18 bases between them. This CDR3 has 17 amino acids. The germline gives CDR1 SGHRS, CDR2 YFSETQ. As DNA, the CDR3 is TGCGCCAGCAGCTTGGGCCTCGGGCTAGCGTTAAACAATGAGCAGTTCTTC. It encodes CASSLGLGLALNNEQFF.

The chain couples TRBV21-1 to TRBJ2-5; the D call of TRBD2 is as the table states it, not checked on the DNA. TRBV21-1 constitutes a pseudogene. This CDR3 is built from 14 residues. CDR3 in DNA: TGTGCCACCCCGACCGGGACTAGAGGGGAGACCCAGTACTTC. This translates into CATPTGTRGETQYF.

The chain employs TRBV5-4 and TRBJ2-4; unclear D gene. This CDR3 comprises 15 residues. The ends were cut back, 0 bases at V and 2 bases at J, with 9 bases in the middle. Germline values: CDR1 SGHNT, CDR2 YYREEE (reference sequence). The CDR3 protein is CASSLGYSSKNIQYF. The CDR3 bases are TGTGCCAGCAGCTTGGGATACTCATCCAAAAACATTCAGTACTTC.

The chain uses TRBV7-8 and TRBJ2-7; D not resolved. Germline CDR1 is SGHVS and CDR2 is FQNEAQ. The CDR3 totals 14 residues. The ends were cut back, 10 bases at V and 2 bases at J, with 18 bases in the middle. The CDR3 reads CATSPGRLTYEQYF. In nucleotides, the CDR3 is TGTGCCACCTCGCCGGGTCGACTCACCTACGAGCAGTACTTC.

The chain recombines TRBV2 with TRBJ1-4, with D perhaps TRBD1 (5 bases). The V gene lost 5 bases and the J gene lost 7 bases, with 14 bases spanning the gap. This CDR3 comprises 14 residues. Germline CDR1 reads SNHLY; CDR2 reads FYNNEI. DNA of the CDR3: TGTGCCAGCAGTTCCGGGGGGTTCGGTGAAAAACTGTTTTTT. Its translation: CASSSGGFGEKLFF.

The chain joins TRBV27 to TRBJ2-7, with D perhaps TRBD2 (6 bases). Germline V lookup: CDR1 MNHEY, CDR2 SMNVEV (reference sequence). V shed 8 bases and J shed 6 bases, with 20 bases lying between them. The CDR3 spans 14 residues. In nucleotides, the CDR3 is TGTGCCAGCTCAATAGCGGAACCCCCCGGCGAGCAGTACTTC. Protein: CASSIAEPPGEQYF.

The CDR3 reads CAWRKGPGQETQYF. The DNA for the CDR3 is TGTGCCTGGAGAAAGGGCCCGGGGCAAGAGACCCAGTACTTC. This chain joins TRBV30 and TRBJ2-5; a possible D gene is TRBD2 (5 bases). V was clipped by 3 bases and J by 2 bases, with 13 bases between them. The germline gives CDR1 GTSNPN, CDR2 SVGIG (reference sequence). The CDR3 covers 14 residues.

This clone was seen more than once but under ten times. The sample has other DNA sequences that encode this CDR3 too. The genes are TRBV5-1 and TRBJ2-1; D ambiguous. Trimming cost V 0 bases and J 5 bases, with 12 bases left between them. The CDR3 contains 15 residues. Germline lookup yields CDR1 SGHRS and CDR2 YFSETQ. The CDR3 region has the DNA TGCGCCAGCAGCTTGGTCGTCGGGTTGGACAATGAGCAGTTCTTC. It codes for CASSLVVGLDNEQFF.

V and J are TRBV18 and TRBJ2-7; no definite D call. The germline CDR1 and CDR2 sequences are KGHSH and LQKENI. Trimming stripped 0 bases from V and 2 bases from J, with 17 bases between. This CDR3 is 17 amino acids long. The CDR3 protein is CASSPPIYLEDTYEQYF. In DNA form, the CDR3 reads TGTGCCAGCTCACCACCGATCTATCTGGAAGATACCTACGAGCAGTACTTC.

The V and J genes are TRBV6-5 and TRBJ2-3; the D is unclear. V was shortened by 6 bases and J by 0 bases, with 13 bases between the two germline ends. This CDR3 comprises 15 residues. The germline CDR1 and CDR2 sequences are MNHEY and SVGAGI. The chain's CDR3 is CASRGSFSSTDTQYF. CDR3 nucleotides: TGTGCCAGCAGAGGCAGCTTTTCTAGCACAGATACGCAGTATTTT.

This clone was counted a few times. The chain has TRBV2 and TRBJ2-7; D remains ambiguous. V was cut by 7 bases and J by 5 bases, with 18 bases left in between. Germline V gene sequence: CDR1 SNHLY, CDR2 FYNNEI. The CDR3 has 14 residues. The CDR3 here is CASIKGGSVHEQYF. CDR3 nucleotide sequence: TGTGCCAGCATCAAGGGCGGCAGTGTCCACGAGCAGTACTTC.

The V and J genes are TRBV11-2 and TRBJ2-1; D might be TRBD2 (7 bases). The CDR3 covers 15 residues. Germline CDR1 reads SGHAT; CDR2 reads FQNNGV. V shed 4 bases and J shed 4 bases, with 14 bases lying between them. The CDR3 here is CASSSMGGRYNEQFF. The CDR3 nucleotides read TGTGCCAGCAGCTCGATGGGGGGGCGGTACAATGAGCAGTTCTTC.

The rearrangement joins TRBV12-5 to TRBJ2-1; D is possibly TRBD2 (5 bases). V was clipped by 7 bases and J by 2 bases, with 9 bases between them. Germline loops: CDR1 LGHNT, CDR2 FRNRAP. The CDR3 is 13 residues long. The CDR3 nucleotides are TGTGCTAGTGCTTCGGGGACCTACAATGAGCAGTTCTTC. Protein sequence: CASASGTYNEQFF.